This TCR beta chain was documented in a study of OX40 agonist ivuxolimab in advanced cancers. Across the study: Prior checkpoint blockade (anti-PD-1, anti-PD-L1 or anti-CTLA-4) was permitted; roughly 40% had it. General study findings and limits: Normalized T-cell clonal expansion was also low in some nonresponders.

Germline loops: CDR1 MNHNY, CDR2 SVGAGI (reference sequence). The J segment lost 4 bases and the V segment lost 3 bases, leaving 9 bases of the junction unmatched. This CDR3 is built from 16 residues. Researchers took blood at baseline, on cycle 4 day 1, and on cycle 7 day 1. A word on this clone: No antigen is known for it.

TCRdb's copy holds only in-frame clones and misses some; the assay was immunoSEQ multiplex PCR. The profile shows roughly 80,000 clones, almost 85% of them singletons. The gene calls are TRBV6-6 and TRBJ1-5; 7 nucleotides match TRBD1. The TCR sequence derives from an adult with an advanced solid tumor such as melanoma, head and neck, liver or kidney cancer. Sequencing was performed on CD4+ or CD8+ T cells sorted from blood, taken in a trial of the OX40 agonist ivuxolimab. This CDR3 reads CASSYPPGQRNQPQHF. The CDR3 nucleotides read TGTGCCAGCAGTTATCCCCCGGGACAGAGAAATCAGCCCCAGCATTTT.